These 24 T cell receptor beta chains were all obtained from the same sample, sequenced in a study of T-cell memory formation after mild COVID-19. From the 5' RACE reads, TCRdb called clonotypes with MiXCR, one entry per CDR3 protein. The data contain roughly 560,000 distinct CDR3 sequences, roughly 22% of them singletons. Sequencing was performed on PBMCs or a T cell subset sorted from them (not recorded which). These receptors were taken from an adult woman who had mild COVID-19 (a few samples of this study predate the infection). Cell type and time point are not known.

The V and J genes are TRBV3-1 and TRBJ1-6, with D possibly matching TRBD1 (6 bases). The CDR3 is 16 residues long. Trimming took 2 bases from V and 6 from J, leaving 14 bases between them. Germline V CDR1 and CDR2: LGHDT, YNNKEL (reference sequence). The CDR3: CASSQRVTGSNSPLHF. Written as DNA, the CDR3 is TGTGCCAGCAGCCAACGCGTTACAGGGTCTAATTCACCCCTCCACTTT. Looking up the rest from reference TRBV3-1 and TRBJ1-6 gives the full variable domain: DTAVSQTPKYLVTQMGNDKSIKCEQNLGHDTMYWYKQDSKKFLKIMFSYNNKELIINETVPNRFSPKSPDKAHLNLHINSLELGDSAVYFCASSQRVTGSNSPLHFGNGTRLTVT.

V is TRBV29-1 and J is TRBJ2-5; the match to TRBD2 covers 9 bases. The CDR3 sequence is 13 residues long. The V gene's germline CDR1 is SQVTM and CDR2 ANQGSEA. The junction had 7 bases not matched to a gene; V was cut back by 6 bases and J by 5 bases. CDR3 protein: CSVCVAGEETQYF. CDR3 in DNA: TGCAGCGTGTGCGTAGCGGGAGAGGAGACCCAGTACTTC. The full variable domain, in which reference TRBV29-1 and TRBJ2-5 provide the parts outside the CDR3, is SAVISQKPSRDICQRGTSLTIQCQVDSQVTMMFWYRQQPGQSLTLIATANQGSEATYESGFVIDKFPISRPNLTFSTLTVSNMSPEDSSIYLCSVCVAGEETQYFGPGTRLLVL.

The chain couples TRBV12-3 or TRBV12-4 to TRBJ1-3; D uncertain. The CDR3 is 15 residues long. V was shortened by 5 bases and J by 0 bases, with 11 bases between the two germline ends. The CDR3 DNA follows: TGTGCCAGCAGTCCCTCGGGTCGCTCTGGAAACACCATATATTTT. Translation gives CASSPSGRSGNTIYF.

This clonotype was picked up one time. The rearrangement uses TRBV15 and TRBJ2-5; D may match TRBD1 or TRBD2 (6 bases each). With 3 bases removed from V and 5 bases from J, the gap between germline ends came to 16 bases. Germline V gives CDR1 LNHNV, CDR2 YYDKDF (reference sequence). The CDR3 length is 15 residues. CDR3 sequence reads: CATSRVRGAGETQYF. The CDR3 nucleotides read TGTGCCACCAGCAGGGTTAGGGGGGCAGGGGAGACCCAGTACTTC.

This CDR3 reads CASSQEGTGDGSGEKLFF. The CDR3, as DNA: TGTGCCAGCAGCCAAGAGGGGACAGGGGACGGGTCAGGCGAAAAACTGTTTTTT. The gene calls are TRBV3-1 and TRBJ1-4, with TRBD1 matching over 10 bases. CDR1 LGHDT and CDR2 YNNKEL come from the germline V gene (reference sequence). Losses at the gene ends were 0 bases for V and 8 bases for J; bases not matched to a gene: 12. The CDR3 extends over 18 amino acids.

The genes are TRBV9 and TRBJ2-1; 7 bases align to TRBD2. V was pared by 4 bases and J by 6 bases, with 7 bases of the junction left unmatched. The CDR3 spans 14 residues. Germline V gene data show CDR1 as SGDLS and CDR2 as YYNGEE. The CDR3 loop reads CASSFLSSGNEQFF. Here the CDR3 DNA reads TGTGCCAGCAGCTTCCTCTCTAGCGGCAATGAGCAGTTCTTC.

The gene calls are TRBV3-1 and TRBJ2-7, with unresolved D. CDR1 and CDR2 from the germline V gene are LGHDT and YNNKEL (reference sequence). Trimming cost V 1 base and J 6 bases, with 10 bases left between them. CDR3 size: 13 residues. In DNA, the CDR3 is TGTGCCAGCAGCCAAGCTGGCAGGACCGAGCAGTACTTC. Its protein product is CASSQAGRTEQYF.

V usage is TRBV7-3 and J usage is TRBJ2-3, with D possibly being TRBD1 or TRBD2 (5 bases each). CDR1 and CDR2 from the germline V gene are SGHTA and FQGTGA. The CDR3 spans 15 residues. V was shortened by 4 bases and J by 6 bases, with 17 bases between the two germline ends. The CDR3 protein is CASSSYGTVTDTQYF. Written as DNA, the CDR3 is TGTGCCAGCAGCTCCTACGGGACGGTTACGGATACGCAGTATTTT.

This clonotype was seen a handful of times. The rearrangement uses TRBV9 and TRBJ2-5, with D perhaps TRBD1 or TRBD2 (5 bases each). The length of the CDR3 is 15 residues. Trimming pared 3 bases from V and 4 bases from J, leaving 16 bases between. Germline V gives CDR1 SGDLS, CDR2 YYNGEE. The CDR3 sequence: CASSAQGARGETQYF. As DNA, the CDR3 is TGTGCCAGCAGCGCCCAGGGTGCTCGGGGAGAGACCCAGTACTTC.

V usage is TRBV7-2 and J usage is TRBJ2-3; D may be TRBD1 (5 bases). Trimming removed 2 bases from V and 6 bases from J, with 15 bases in between. CDR1 is SGHTA, CDR2 FQGNSA, per germline. The CDR3 loop spans 15 amino acids. The CDR3 sequence is CASSLSRVLWDTQYF. The CDR3 nucleotides read TGTGCCAGCAGCTTATCCAGGGTCCTCTGGGATACGCAGTATTTT.

Only a few counts were recorded for this clonotype. V and J are TRBV6-6 and TRBJ2-1; D remains ambiguous. There are 14 residues in the CDR3. V was clipped by 4 bases and J by 8 bases, with 15 bases between them. The germline V gene encodes CDR1 MNHNY and CDR2 SVGAGI (reference sequence). DNA for the CDR3: TGTGCCAGCAGTTCCTTCCGTCCAGAGGATGAGCAGTTCTTC. This codes for CASSSFRPEDEQFF.

This chain joins TRBV12-3 or TRBV12-4 and TRBJ1-5; a weak D match, TRBD1 (6 bases). V dropped 8 bases and J dropped 8 bases, with 19 bases sitting between them. The length of the CDR3 is 14 residues. CDR3 region: CASGMGGSREPQHF. CDR3 DNA sequence: TGTGCCAGCGGCATGGGGGGCTCCAGGGAGCCCCAGCATTTT.

The CDR3 loop is CASSLATSVDTQYF. The CDR3, as DNA: TGCGCCAGCAGCTTGGCAACTAGCGTGGATACGCAGTATTTT. This sequence joins TRBV5-1 and TRBJ2-3, with TRBD2 matching 7 bases. The ends lost 0 bases at V and 6 bases at J; junction bases unmatched: 4. This CDR3 has 14 amino acids. Germline CDR1 and CDR2: SGHRS and YFSETQ.

This clonotype was recorded a few times. The CDR3 DNA is TGCAGTGCTAGAGCCGCAGGAGAGCAGTACTTC. This encodes CSARAAGEQYF. This chain links TRBV20-1 with TRBJ2-7, with unresolved D. The CDR3 spans 11 residues. V lost 1 base, J lost 7 bases, and 8 bases lay in between. CDR1 and CDR2 (germline): DFQATT, SNEGSKA (reference sequence).

J is TRBJ2-7 and V is TRBV4-1, with 10 nucleotides matching TRBD1. This CDR3 comprises 16 residues. V was pared by 4 bases and J by 4 bases, with 10 bases of the junction left unmatched. Germline CDR1 is MGHRA and CDR2 is YSYEKL. The CDR3 coding sequence is TGCGCCAGCAGCCCGGCGGACAGGGGGGGAACTTACGAGCAGTACTTC. It translates to CASSPADRGGTYEQYF.

The chain couples TRBV14 to TRBJ1-2, with TRBD1 identical over 7 bases. This CDR3 has 12 amino acids. Germline CDR1 is SGHDN and CDR2 is FVKESK. The V gene end was trimmed by 4 bases and the J gene end by 8 bases; junction bases not matched to a gene: 4. This CDR3 is CASSRDRRGYTF. The CDR3 DNA reads as TGTGCCAGCAGCCGGGACAGAAGGGGCTACACCTTC.

There are a few counts of this clonotype. The chain recombines TRBV6-5 with TRBJ2-3; D is ambiguous. The CDR3 covers 16 residues. Germline CDR1 is MNHEY and CDR2 is SVGAGI. Trimming pared 0 bases from V and 2 bases from J, leaving 12 bases between. The CDR3 sequence: CASSYSSVLATDTQYF. The CDR3 DNA is TGTGCCAGCAGTTACTCATCCGTCTTGGCCACAGATACGCAGTATTTT.

This rearrangement joins TRBV6-1 to TRBJ1-5; weak D call: TRBD1 (5 bases). Germline-derived CDR1 and CDR2 are MNHNS and SASEGT. V gave up 4 bases and J gave up 3 bases, with 7 bases separating them. This CDR3 has 13 amino acids. The CDR3 DNA reads TGTGCCAGCAGTGGACAGTACAATCAGCCCCAGCATTTT. This sequence encodes CASSGQYNQPQHF.

The chain has TRBV16 and TRBJ2-1; D is perhaps TRBD2 (7 bases). Trimming left V 6 bases short and J 15 bases short, with 21 bases between. Per germline, CDR1 KGHSY and CDR2 FQNENV. The CDR3 is 13 residues long. The CDR3 loop is CASSLTVRGAPFF. DNA for the CDR3: TGTGCCAGCAGTCTAACGGTCCGGGGGGCCCCGTTCTTC.

This clonotype showed up just a few times. J is TRBJ2-1 and V is TRBV3-1, with 10 bases lining up with TRBD2. V lost 4 bases, J lost 9 bases, and 6 bases stayed unmatched. The CDR3 length is 14 residues. Germline values: CDR1 LGHDT, CDR2 YNNKEL (reference sequence). This chain's CDR3 is CASSPAGGRGEQFF. CDR3 nucleotide sequence: TGTGCCAGCAGCCCAGCGGGAGGGAGGGGTGAGCAGTTCTTC.

The V and J genes are TRBV4-1 and TRBJ1-2; D possibly corresponds to TRBD1 (6 bases). The CDR3 loop spans 18 amino acids. V lost 2 bases and J lost 6, with 25 bases in between. Per the germline V gene, CDR1 is MGHRA and CDR2 is YSYEKL. CDR3 in DNA: TGCGCCAGCAGCCAAATACCAGCTCTGACAGGCCGCCGTGATGGCTACACCTTC. Residues: CASSQIPALTGRRDGYTF.

Many counts were recorded for this clonotype. This chain joins TRBV19 and TRBJ2-3, with D perhaps TRBD1 (6 bases). The germline V gene encodes CDR1 LNHDA and CDR2 SQIVND (reference sequence). The V end lost 6 bases, the J end lost 0 bases, and 13 bases lay between the germline ends. The length of the CDR3 is 15 residues. CDR3 sequence: CASRDRYPSTDTQYF. The DNA for the CDR3 is TGTGCCAGTAGAGACAGGTATCCTAGCACAGATACGCAGTATTTT.

The chain has TRBV5-1 and TRBJ2-7, with TRBD1 matching 7 bases. This CDR3 comprises 14 residues. The germline V gene encodes CDR1 SGHRS and CDR2 YFSETQ. V lost 4 bases to trimming and J lost 5 bases; unmatched junction nucleotides: 9. This chain's CDR3 is CASSQGQVSHEQYF. DNA of the CDR3: TGCGCCAGCAGCCAAGGACAGGTTTCGCACGAGCAGTACTTC.

V is TRBV5-5 and J is TRBJ2-7; 8 nucleotides line up with TRBD1. Germline assignment: CDR1 SGHKS and CDR2 YYEKEE (reference sequence). V lost 4 bases, J lost 2 bases, and 8 bases stayed unmatched. The CDR3 runs 15 residues. CDR3 in amino acids: CASSTGQGLTYEQYF. The CDR3 DNA reads as TGTGCCAGCAGCACCGGACAGGGACTTACCTACGAGCAGTACTTC.